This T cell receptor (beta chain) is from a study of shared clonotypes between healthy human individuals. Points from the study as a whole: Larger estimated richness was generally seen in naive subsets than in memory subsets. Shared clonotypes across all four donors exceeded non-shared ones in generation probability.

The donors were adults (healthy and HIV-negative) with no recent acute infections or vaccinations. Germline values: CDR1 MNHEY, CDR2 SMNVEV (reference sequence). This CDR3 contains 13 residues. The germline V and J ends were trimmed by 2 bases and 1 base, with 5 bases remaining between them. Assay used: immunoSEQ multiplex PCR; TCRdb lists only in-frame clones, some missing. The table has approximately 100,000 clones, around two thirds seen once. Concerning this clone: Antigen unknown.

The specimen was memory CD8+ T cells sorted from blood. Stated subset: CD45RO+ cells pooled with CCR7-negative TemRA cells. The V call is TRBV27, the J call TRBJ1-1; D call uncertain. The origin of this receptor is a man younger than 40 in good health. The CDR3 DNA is TGTGCCAGCAGTTTAGCAGCGAACACTGAAGCTTTCTTT. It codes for CASSLAANTEAFF.